The 16 T cell receptor beta chains given below trace back to one sample, sequenced in a study of T cells in Graves' hyperthyroidism and ophthalmopathy. Using RNA transcripts as the source, TCR beta CDR3 regions were amplified. HTBI primers were the set used in a first-round RT-PCR of the TCR CDR3. TCRdb fed the multiplex PCR reads into MiXCR, producing one record per CDR3 protein. This table has about 840,000 distinct CDR3 sequences, around 38% appearing once. The sample taken for sequencing was blood. These TCRs come from a man aged 18 to 29 with Graves' hyperthyroidism.

V and J are TRBV15 and TRBJ1-2; D unclear. V dropped 3 bases and J dropped 12 bases, with 17 bases sitting between them. Germline CDR1 LNHNV, CDR2 YYDKDF (reference sequence). The CDR3 runs to 13 residues. CDR3 sequence: CATSREGVSGNTF. Here the CDR3 DNA reads TGTGCCACCAGCAGGGAGGGAGTCTCTGGAAACACCTTC.

This clonotype was detected a few times. The chain combines TRBV7-2 with TRBJ2-5, with no clear D. This CDR3 spans 15 amino acids. Between the trimmed V and J ends, which lost 5 bases and 3 bases, there was a span of 16 bases. Germline assignment: CDR1 SGHTA and CDR2 FQGNSA. DNA for the CDR3: TGTGCCAGCAGCCTTAGTCTAGTCCTTGAAGAGACCCAGTACTTC. Protein: CASSLSLVLEETQYF.

Notes on this clonotype: The conserved final phenylalanine or tryptophan is absent from the CDR3, which likely points to a read error. The DNA is left out, because the CDR3 cannot be placed on it with certainty; the CDR3 is given as TCRdb lists it. This CDR3 is CSVGVRKPV. The rearrangement joins TRBV29-1 to TRBJ2-6. Germline-derived CDR1 and CDR2 are SQVTM and ANQGSEA. The CDR3 comprises 9 residues, both ends counted.

This clonotype was picked up a small number of times. Germline and junction disagree at one end, which may indicate a read error. The rearrangement uses TRBV7-2 and TRBJ2-5; TRBD2 matches 16 bases. Germline V CDR1 and CDR2: SGHTA, FQGNSA. The CDR3 runs 17 residues. The CDR3 reads CASSLGLAGGYQETQYF. CDR3 bases: TGCGCCAGCAGCTTGGGACTAGCGGGAGGGTACCAAGAGACCCAGTACTTC.

This clonotype was seen a handful of times. The chain uses TRBV4-2 and TRBJ2-7; D uncertain. The V end lost 1 base, the J end lost 4 bases, and 14 bases lay between the germline ends. Germline values: CDR1 LGHNA, CDR2 YNFKEQ. This CDR3 region has 15 residues. The chain's CDR3 is CASSQGLSSGYEQYF. The CDR3 DNA is TGTGCCAGCAGCCAAGGGCTTAGCAGTGGGTACGAGCAGTACTTC.

This clonotype showed up just a few times. J is TRBJ1-6 and V is TRBV19; D possibly corresponds to TRBD1 (5 bases). The CDR3 consists of 13 residues. CDR1 is LNHDA, CDR2 SQIVND, per germline (reference sequence). V shed 7 bases and J shed 8 bases, with 12 bases lying between them. The CDR3 DNA is TGTGCCAGTACCTGGGGCAGGGATTCACCCCTCCACTTT. It encodes CASTWGRDSPLHF.

Ten or more counts support this clonotype. V is TRBV20-1 and J is TRBJ1-1; D not certain. The CDR3 is 14 residues long. Trimming removed 3 bases from V and 3 bases from J, with 14 bases in between. Per germline, CDR1 DFQATT and CDR2 SNEGSKA (reference sequence). CDR3 region: CSARLLGSDTEAFF. The CDR3 DNA sequence: TGCAGTGCTAGGTTGCTGGGATCGGACACTGAAGCTTTCTTT.

The genes are TRBV2 and TRBJ1-1; D not resolved. CDR3 length: 11 amino acids. V lost 7 bases and J lost 8, with 11 bases in between. Germline CDR1 is SNHLY and CDR2 is FYNNEI. CDR3 in amino acids: CASKLLAEAFF. The CDR3 region has the DNA TGTGCCAGCAAGCTACTAGCGGAAGCTTTCTTT.

This clonotype was counted many times. This chain uses TRBV12-3 or TRBV12-4 with TRBJ1-5, with D perhaps matching TRBD1 (5 bases). V was shortened by 5 bases and J by 4 bases, with 15 bases between the two germline ends. This CDR3 spans 15 amino acids. CDR3 amino acids: CASSPLPSGNQPQHF. The DNA of the CDR3 is TGTGCCAGCAGTCCGTTGCCCTCAGGGAATCAGCCCCAGCATTTT.

This chain links TRBV7-2 with TRBJ2-5; 12 positions agree with TRBD1. In germline, CDR1 is SGHTA, CDR2 FQGNSA. The junction had 12 bases not matched to a gene; V was cut back by 3 bases and J by 4 bases. This CDR3 contains 18 residues. The DNA for the CDR3 is TGTGCCAGCAGCTTCCCGGGACAGGGGGCGCTCGGCCCAGAGACCCAGTACTTC. Protein: CASSFPGQGALGPETQYF.

Comment on this clonotype: One end of the junction is discordant with germline, which a read error may explain. The chain couples TRBV19 to TRBJ1-2; maybe TRBD1 (5 bases). The CDR3 consists of 15 residues. CDR1 and CDR2 (germline): LNHDA, SQIVND (reference sequence). The CDR3 is CASSASSDGAYGYTF. Here the CDR3 DNA reads TGTGCTAGTAGTGCCTCCTCGGACGGGGCCTATGGCTACACCTTC.

This clonotype was found a few times. The chain carries TRBV28 and TRBJ2-5; D not resolved. Trimming took 2 bases from V and 12 from J, leaving 10 bases between them. This CDR3 is built from 11 residues. Germline lookup yields CDR1 MDHEN and CDR2 SYDVKM. The DNA of the CDR3 is TGTGCCAGCAGTTTAAAGGGCTGGAAGTACTTC. Encoded protein: CASSLKGWKYF.

The genes are TRBV6-6 and TRBJ1-6, with D possibly matching TRBD1 (5 bases). The CDR3 is 15 residues long. CDR1 and CDR2 (germline): MNHNY, SVGAGI (reference sequence). V was pared by 6 bases and J by 6 bases, with 15 bases between. In DNA form, the CDR3 reads TGTGCCAGCAGCCACGATCAGGGCGTTAATTCACCCCTCCACTTT. Protein: CASSHDQGVNSPLHF.

This clonotype has just a few counts. The chain joins TRBV9 to TRBJ2-7; perhaps TRBD2 as D (6 bases). Germline CDR1 and CDR2: SGDLS and YYNGEE. V dropped 4 bases and J dropped 9 bases, with 17 bases sitting between them. The CDR3 spans 13 residues. The CDR3 reads CASSFEDGGRQYF. For the CDR3, the DNA is TGTGCCAGCAGCTTTGAGGACGGGGGAAGGCAGTACTTC.

For this clonotype: Being one base from a much bigger clone, this may be a read error. The V gene is TRBV15, the J gene TRBJ2-7, with TRBD2 matching 12 bases. The ends lost 1 base at V and 3 bases at J; junction bases unmatched: 10. Germline CDR1 is LNHNV and CDR2 is YYDKDF (reference sequence). The CDR3 extends over 18 amino acids. The CDR3 coding sequence is TGTGCCACCAGCAGAGGGGCTAGCGGGAGGGCCAGGAACTACGAGCAGTACTTC. Translated, it gives CATSRGASGRARNYEQYF.

This clonotype was picked up many times. This rearrangement joins TRBV9 to TRBJ1-1; D not certain. The V gene lost 0 bases and the J gene lost 3 bases, with 12 bases spanning the gap. This CDR3 is built from 15 residues. Germline V lookup: CDR1 SGDLS, CDR2 YYNGEE. CDR3 sequence: CASSVVHSPYTEAFF. CDR3 in DNA: TGTGCCAGCAGCGTAGTTCACTCTCCTTACACTGAAGCTTTCTTT.